These 4 T cell receptor beta chains came from one sample sequenced in a study of blood T cell repertoires in COVID-19. The repertoire was sequenced with immunoSEQ multiplex PCR; TCRdb's copy has only in-frame clones and lacks some. The sample records more than 95,000 clones, 82% being singletons. The sequencing input was peripheral blood. All receptors derive from a man aged 55 to 70 with acute or convalescent COVID-19.

This clone was seen a single time. The V gene is TRBV6-5, the J gene TRBJ2-7, with 7 nucleotides matching TRBD1. V lost 0 bases, J lost 6 bases, and 5 bases stayed unmatched. The CDR3 consists of 14 residues. The germline V gene has CDR1 MNHEY and CDR2 SVGAGI. CDR3 DNA: TGTGCCAGCAGTTACTCTCCGGGACAGCGCGAGCAGTACTTC. Translated: CASSYSPGQREQYF.

J is TRBJ1-6 and V is TRBV5-4, with 11 bases aligning to TRBD1. The CDR3 consists of 14 residues. From germline, CDR1 is SGHNT and CDR2 YYREEE (reference sequence). Trimming took 3 bases from V and 9 from J; bases not matched to a gene: 2. For the CDR3, the DNA is TGTGCCAGCAGCTCGGGGACAGGGGGTTCACCCCTCCACTTT. It specifies CASSSGTGGSPLHF.

The chain uses TRBV29-1 and TRBJ2-1; D unresolved. V was pared by 4 bases and J by 8 bases, with 15 bases between. This CDR3 has 13 amino acids. Per germline, CDR1 SQVTM and CDR2 ANQGSEA. CDR3 in DNA: TGCAGCGTTGGGTACTCCTACGGTGATGAGCAGTTCTTC. Translating it yields CSVGYSYGDEQFF.

Regarding this clone: Germline is not matched at one junction end, which may reflect a read error. The rearrangement joins TRBV7-7 to TRBJ2-5; TRBD1 aligns across 10 bases. The CDR3 totals 16 residues. Germline CDR1 and CDR2: SSHAT and FNYEAQ (reference sequence). CDR3 in DNA: TGTGCTAGCAGGCCCGGGACAGGGGACGTGGGAGAGACCCAGTACTTC. Its protein product is CASRPGTGDVGETQYF.